This T cell receptor beta chain was recorded in a study of shared clonotypes between healthy human individuals. The CDR3 totals 13 residues. Germline lookup yields CDR1 MDHEN and CDR2 SYDVKM. Trimming shortened V by 5 bases and J by 5 bases, and 12 bases separated the two germline ends. TCRdb's table, derived via immunoSEQ multiplex PCR, lists solely in-frame clones and lacks some. The sample includes hundreds of thousands of clones, around 75% of them seen just once. This clonotype was obtained from a woman in her forties in good health. Some clones in this sample may be carry-over from other donors' samples. The J gene is TRBJ1-2, the V gene TRBV28, with D possibly TRBD1 on 6 matching bases. The sequenced material came from PBMCs. The CDR3 coding sequence is TGTGCCAGCAGTCTTCGGGGGCCTTATGGCTACACCTTC. It translates to CASSLRGPYGYTF.